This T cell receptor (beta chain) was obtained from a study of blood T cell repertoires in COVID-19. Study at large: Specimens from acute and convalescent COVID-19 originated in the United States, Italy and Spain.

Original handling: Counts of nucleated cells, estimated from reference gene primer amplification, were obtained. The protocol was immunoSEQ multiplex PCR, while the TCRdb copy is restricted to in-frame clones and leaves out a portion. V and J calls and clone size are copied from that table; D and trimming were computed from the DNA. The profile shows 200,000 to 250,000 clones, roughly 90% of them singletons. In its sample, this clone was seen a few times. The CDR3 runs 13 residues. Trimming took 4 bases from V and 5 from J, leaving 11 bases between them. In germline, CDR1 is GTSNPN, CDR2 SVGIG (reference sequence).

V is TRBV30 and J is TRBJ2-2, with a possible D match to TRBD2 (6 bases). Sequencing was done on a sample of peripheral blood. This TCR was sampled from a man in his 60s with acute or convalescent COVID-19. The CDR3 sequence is CAWTQGGTGELFF. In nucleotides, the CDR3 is TGTGCCTGGACGCAGGGAGGAACCGGGGAGCTGTTTTTT.